The 6 T cell receptor beta chains below were found in one sample sequenced in a study of human T cells and chemical hapten exposure. Treatment indicated: therapeutic diphenylcyclopropenone sensitization with weekly scalp DPC. Within the library, unique molecular identifiers were attached to each individual cDNA molecule. TCRdb reprocessed the reads via MiXCR and lists one record per CDR3 protein. The sample holds approximately 3,500 distinct CDR3 sequences; 40% to 60% are singletons and the top ten take 5% to 6.5%. The sample in question was whole blood, obtained before DPC sensitization or 2, 6, or about 24 weeks after (not recorded which). The receptors here all came from an adult with alopecia areata. Some clones in this sample may be carry-over from other donors' samples. This table probably holds off-target reads from a library built for another chain.

The chain recombines TRBV7-9 with TRBJ2-2; D not certain. V gave up 0 bases and J gave up 6 bases, with 8 bases separating them. This CDR3 has 14 residues. Germline values: CDR1 SEHNR, CDR2 FQNEAQ (reference sequence). The CDR3 DNA is TGTGCCAGCAGCTTAGCCCGAACGGCCGGGGAGCTGTTTTTT. Protein product: CASSLARTAGELFF.

The CDR3 bases are TGCGCCAGCAGCTCCGGGACTACTAACACCGGGGAGCTGTTTTTT. As protein: CASSSGTTNTGELFF. V usage is TRBV5-1 and J usage is TRBJ2-2, with TRBD2 identical over 7 bases. With V trimmed by 3 bases and J by 2 bases, 4 bases remained unmatched. The CDR3 consists of 15 residues. Germline V gives CDR1 SGHRS, CDR2 YFSETQ. Full variable domain (missing parts from reference TRBV5-1 and TRBJ2-2): KAGVTQTPRYLIKTRGQQVTLSCSPISGHRSVSWYQQTPGQGLQFLFEYFSETQRNKGNFPGRFSGRQFSNSRSEMNVSTLELGDSALYLCASSSGTTNTGELFFGEGSRLTVL.

The rearrangement joins TRBV7-9 to TRBJ2-3, with D perhaps TRBD2 (6 bases). Trimming removed 5 bases from V and 2 bases from J, with 23 bases in between. Germline-derived CDR1 and CDR2 are SEHNR and FQNEAQ (reference sequence). This CDR3 has 18 residues. The CDR3 bases are TGTGCCAGCAGCCTATGGGGACTTACGTGGACTACCACAGATACGCAGTATTTT. Translation: CASSLWGLTWTTTDTQYF. The full variable domain, its missing parts supplied by reference TRBV7-9 and TRBJ2-3, is DTGVSQNPRHKITKRGQNVTFRCDPISEHNRLYWYRQTLGQGPEFLTYFQNEAQLEKSRLLSDRFSAERPKGSFSTLEIQRTEQGDSAMYLCASSLWGLTWTTTDTQYFGPGTRLTVL.

The gene calls are TRBV12-5 and TRBJ2-1; D might be TRBD1 or TRBD2, each matching 6 bases. Deletions cut 4 bases from V and 9 bases from J, with 10 bases between. Per the germline V gene, CDR1 is LGHNT and CDR2 is FRNRAP. This CDR3 is 12 amino acids long. The CDR3 here is CASGSGGGEQFF. CDR3 sequence (DNA): TGTGCTAGTGGTTCCGGAGGGGGTGAGCAGTTCTTC.

The chain employs TRBV18 and TRBJ2-2; D gene uncertain. The germline CDR1 and CDR2 sequences are KGHSH and LQKENI. This CDR3 has 16 residues. V lost 3 bases and J lost 1, with 12 bases in between. The DNA of the CDR3 is TGTGCCAGCTCACCGCAGGAGCCCTTGAACACCGGGGAGCTGTTTTTT. It yields the protein CASSPQEPLNTGELFF.

The CDR3 reads CSASPPHSGPFYNEQFF. The DNA for the CDR3 is TGCAGTGCCTCGCCCCCCCATAGCGGGCCTTTTTACAATGAGCAGTTCTTC. The chain combines TRBV20-1 with TRBJ2-1; 7 bases are shared with TRBD2. This CDR3 is built from 17 residues. V lost 6 bases to trimming and J lost 4 bases; unmatched junction nucleotides: 18. Germline values: CDR1 DFQATT, CDR2 SNEGSKA (reference sequence).